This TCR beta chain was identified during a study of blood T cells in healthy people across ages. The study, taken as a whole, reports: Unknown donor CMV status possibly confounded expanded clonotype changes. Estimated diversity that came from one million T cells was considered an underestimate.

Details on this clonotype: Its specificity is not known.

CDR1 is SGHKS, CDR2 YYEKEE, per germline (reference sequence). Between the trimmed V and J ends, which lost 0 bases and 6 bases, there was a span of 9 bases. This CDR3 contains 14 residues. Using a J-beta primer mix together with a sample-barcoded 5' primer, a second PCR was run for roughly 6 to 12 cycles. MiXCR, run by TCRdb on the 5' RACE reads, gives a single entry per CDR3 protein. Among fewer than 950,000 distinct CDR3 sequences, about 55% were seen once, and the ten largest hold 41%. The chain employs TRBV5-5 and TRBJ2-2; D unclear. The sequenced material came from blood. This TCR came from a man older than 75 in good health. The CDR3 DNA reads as TGTGCCAGCAGCTTGGGGTGGGTGCCCGGGGAGCTGTTTTTT. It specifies CASSLGWVPGELFF.